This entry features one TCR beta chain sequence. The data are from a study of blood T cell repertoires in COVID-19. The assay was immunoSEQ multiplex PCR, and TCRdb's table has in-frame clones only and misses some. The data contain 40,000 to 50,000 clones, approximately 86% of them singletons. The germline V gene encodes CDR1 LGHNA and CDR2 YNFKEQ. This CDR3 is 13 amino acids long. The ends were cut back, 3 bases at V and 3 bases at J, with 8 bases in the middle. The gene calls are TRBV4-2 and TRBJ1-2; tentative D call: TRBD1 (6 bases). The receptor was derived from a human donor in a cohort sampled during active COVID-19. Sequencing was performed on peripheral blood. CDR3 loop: CASSQGADYGYTF. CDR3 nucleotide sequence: TGTGCCAGCAGCCAGGGGGCGGACTATGGCTACACCTTC.